This entry describes one TCR beta chain. Its antigen is not known. V trimming: 3 bases; J trimming: 4 bases; junction bases outside the gene matches: 6. The CDR3 length is 15 residues. Germline values: CDR1 SGHNT, CDR2 YYREEE (reference sequence). TCRdb's copy holds only in-frame clones and misses some; the assay was immunoSEQ multiplex PCR. The sample holds more than 3,000 clones; 50% to 65% are singletons and the top ten take 17%. These data belong to a study of coeliac disease. Background on the study: Without high-resolution HLA typing, biased TRBV7-2 usage was examined as a proof of principle.

Regarding the study as a whole: The authors judged this method unsuitable for unbiased gliadin-specific T cell detection. Only 1 of 6 controls, but about 55% of the 18 coeliac samples, showed published gliadin-specific TRB sequences. Largely private TRB repertoires meant most sequences were sample-unique.

The chain combines TRBV5-4 with TRBJ2-7; 11 nucleotides align to TRBD1. Sequencing input: lymphocytes from the gut lamina propria. The TCR originated in a woman aged 50 to 65 without celiac disease. CDR3 coding DNA: TGTGCCAGCAGCTCCCGGGACAGGGGGGGGTACGAGCAGTACTTC. Translated, it gives CASSSRDRGGYEQYF.